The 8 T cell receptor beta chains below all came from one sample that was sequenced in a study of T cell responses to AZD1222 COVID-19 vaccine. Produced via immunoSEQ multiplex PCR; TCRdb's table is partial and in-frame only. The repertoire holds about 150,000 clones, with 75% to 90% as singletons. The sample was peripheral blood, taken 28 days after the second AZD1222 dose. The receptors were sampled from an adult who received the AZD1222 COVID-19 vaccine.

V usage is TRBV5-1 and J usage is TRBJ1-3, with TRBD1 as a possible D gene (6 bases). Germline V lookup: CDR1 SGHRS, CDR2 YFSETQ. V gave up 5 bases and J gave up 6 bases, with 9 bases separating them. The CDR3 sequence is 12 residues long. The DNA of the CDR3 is TGCGCCAGCAGAAGGGACACAAACACCATATATTTT. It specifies CASRRDTNTIYF.

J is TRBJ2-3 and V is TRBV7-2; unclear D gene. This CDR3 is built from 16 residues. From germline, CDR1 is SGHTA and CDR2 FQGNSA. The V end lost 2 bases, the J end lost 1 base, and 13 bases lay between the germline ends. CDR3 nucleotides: TGTGCCAGCAGCTTATCGAGGAGCTATCGCACAGATACGCAGTATTTT. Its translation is CASSLSRSYRTDTQYF.

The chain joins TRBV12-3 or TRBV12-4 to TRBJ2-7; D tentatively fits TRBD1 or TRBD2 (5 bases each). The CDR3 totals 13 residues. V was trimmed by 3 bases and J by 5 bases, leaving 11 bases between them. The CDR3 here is CASSFSWDHEQYF. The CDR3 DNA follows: TGTGCCAGCAGTTTCTCGTGGGACCACGAGCAGTACTTC.

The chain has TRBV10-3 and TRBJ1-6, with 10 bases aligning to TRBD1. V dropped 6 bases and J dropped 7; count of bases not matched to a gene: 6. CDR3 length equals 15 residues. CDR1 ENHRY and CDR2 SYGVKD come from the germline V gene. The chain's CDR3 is CAIREDRGDNSPLHF. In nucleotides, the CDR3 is TGTGCCATCAGGGAGGACAGGGGGGACAATTCACCCCTCCACTTT.

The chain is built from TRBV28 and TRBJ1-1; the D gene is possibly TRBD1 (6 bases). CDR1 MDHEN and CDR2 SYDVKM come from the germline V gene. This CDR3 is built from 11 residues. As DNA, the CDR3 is TGTGTTACACAGGGGAACACTGAAGCTTTCTTT. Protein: CVTQGNTEAFF.

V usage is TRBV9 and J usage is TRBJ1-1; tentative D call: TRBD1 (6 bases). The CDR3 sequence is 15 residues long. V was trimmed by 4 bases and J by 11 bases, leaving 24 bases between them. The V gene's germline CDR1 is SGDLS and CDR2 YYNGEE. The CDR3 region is CASSPRSDRPAWAFF. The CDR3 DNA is TGTGCCAGCAGCCCCCGATCGGACAGACCCGCGTGGGCTTTCTTT. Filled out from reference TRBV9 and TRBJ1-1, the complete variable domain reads DSGVTQTPKHLITATGQRVTLRCSPRSGDLSVYWYQQSLDQGLQFLIQYYNGEERAKGNILERFSAQQFPDLHSELNLSSLELGDSALYFCASSPRSDRPAWAFFGQGTRLTVV.

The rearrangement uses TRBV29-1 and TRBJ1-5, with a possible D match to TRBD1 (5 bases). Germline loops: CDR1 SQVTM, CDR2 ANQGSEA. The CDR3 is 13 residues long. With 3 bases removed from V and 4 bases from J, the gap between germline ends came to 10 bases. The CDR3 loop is CSVDFGANQPQHF. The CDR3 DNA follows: TGCAGCGTTGACTTCGGGGCTAATCAGCCCCAGCATTTT.

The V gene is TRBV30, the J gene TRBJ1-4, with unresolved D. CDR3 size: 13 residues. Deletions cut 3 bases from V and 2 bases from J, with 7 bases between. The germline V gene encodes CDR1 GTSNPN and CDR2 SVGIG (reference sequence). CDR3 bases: TGTGCCTGGAGAAGACGGACTAATGAAAAACTGTTTTTT. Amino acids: CAWRRRTNEKLFF.